The entry below gives a single T cell receptor (beta chain) sequence along with its context. Its antigen is not known. Used for diagnoses were clinical symptoms, serum thyroxine and TRAb, thyroid ultrasound and orbital computed tomography. RNA transcripts yielded amplified TCR beta CDR3 regions. The study used the HTBI primer set for a first-round RT-PCR of the TCR CDR3. TCRdb independently ran MiXCR on the multiplex PCR reads; one entry per CDR3 protein. The data contain about 640,000 distinct CDR3 sequences, over 40% of them seen just once; the ten biggest clones take up less than 9%. The data belong to a study of T cells in Graves' hyperthyroidism and ophthalmopathy. Germline CDR1 and CDR2: LNHNV and YYDKDF (reference sequence). The CDR3 consists of 13 residues. Trimming removed 3 bases at V and 3 bases at J, with 8 bases between. Whole-study findings and limits: Ophthalmopathy stood apart from stable hyperthyroidism in a 13 V-J model. Onset of ophthalmopathy came a median roughly 6.9 months after the model predicted it.

Input material: peripheral blood or thyroid tissue (not recorded which). The source of this sequence is an adult man with Graves' disease, either hyperthyroidism or ophthalmopathy (not recorded which). The chain is built from TRBV15 and TRBJ1-1; D remains ambiguous. In DNA, the CDR3 is TGTGCCACCAGCAGGGCGCGGGACACTGAAGCTTTCTTT. It translates to CATSRARDTEAFF.